The 28 T cell receptor beta chains in this list originate from one sample, sequenced in a study of post-analysis software for immune sequencing data. cDNA libraries for TCR beta contained unique molecular identifiers. TCRdb re-called the PCR reads through MiXCR, storing one row per CDR3 protein. The sample includes about 800,000 distinct CDR3 sequences, approximately 30% seen only once; the top ten take approximately 0.55%. Study observations and caveats: Five or six TRBV segments appeared more often in patients than in controls, and TRBV5-6, TRBV5-1 and TRBV20-1 were among these.

Antigens for these TCRs are unknown. The material sequenced was blood. The receptors derive from a girl between 10 and 17 years old with multiple sclerosis.

This sequence joins TRBV10-3 and TRBJ1-1; maybe TRBD1 (5 bases). V gave up 10 bases and J gave up 1 base, with 16 bases separating them. CDR3 length: 14 amino acids. The V gene's germline CDR1 is ENHRY and CDR2 SYGVKD. The CDR3 DNA reads as TGTGCCACCGGGAGGGGTAGGGGGAACACTGAAGCTTTCTTT. Protein sequence: CATGRGRGNTEAFF.

The chain employs TRBV7-9 and TRBJ1-1, with D uncertain. The CDR3 covers 13 residues. Germline-derived CDR1 and CDR2 are SEHNR and FQNEAQ (reference sequence). V was clipped by 5 bases and J by 3 bases, with 10 bases between them. CDR3 loop: CASSPPADTEAFF. CDR3 DNA: TGTGCCAGCAGCCCCCCGGCGGACACTGAAGCTTTCTTT.

V usage is TRBV7-2 and J usage is TRBJ1-2; TRBD1 matches at 9 bases. The CDR3 has 15 amino acids. Germline V CDR1 and CDR2: SGHTA, FQGNSA. Germline trimming cut 2 bases from V and 8 bases from J; bases unmatched to any gene: 9. CDR3 in amino acids: CASSLKDRGAEGYTF. CDR3 nucleotides: TGTGCCAGCAGCTTAAAGGACAGGGGCGCTGAGGGCTACACCTTC.

This clonotype has more than one count but fewer than ten. The chain couples TRBV6-6 to TRBJ2-2; D gene ambiguous. V was trimmed by 6 bases and J by 1 base, leaving 9 bases between them. CDR1 and CDR2 from the germline V gene are MNHNY and SVGAGI (reference sequence). CDR3 length equals 14 residues. CDR3 nucleotides: TGTGCCAGCAGCCACATCGGGAACACCGGGGAGCTGTTTTTT. Protein: CASSHIGNTGELFF.

CDR3 in amino acids: CASSPSQFF. The CDR3, as DNA: TGTGCCAGCAGCCCTTCTCAGTTCTTC. The chain employs TRBV21-1 and TRBJ2-1. TRBV21-1 is a pseudogene segment. The CDR3 totals 9 residues.

This clonotype occurred a few times. The chain combines TRBV29-1 with TRBJ2-3; TRBD1 matches at 9 bases. The CDR3 totals 14 residues. CDR1 is SQVTM and CDR2 is ANQGSEA in the germline V gene. With V trimmed by 7 bases and J by 3 bases, 8 bases remained unmatched. In DNA form, the CDR3 reads TGCAGCGCCCGGACAGGGGTCTTGACAGATACGCAGTATTTT. Its protein is CSARTGVLTDTQYF.

The chain links TRBV20-1 to TRBJ2-5; D uncertain. CDR3 length: 13 residues. The germline V gene encodes CDR1 DFQATT and CDR2 SNEGSKA (reference sequence). Trimming took off 2 bases at V and 4 bases at J, with 11 bases between the two ends. The CDR3 DNA reads as TGCAGTGCTAGACCAAGCTTAGCAGAGACCCAGTACTTC. It translates to CSARPSLAETQYF.

The genes are TRBV9 and TRBJ1-2; a weak D match, TRBD1 (5 bases). Germline CDR1 reads SGDLS; CDR2 reads YYNGEE. V was clipped by 3 bases and J by 4 bases, with 19 bases between them. CDR3 length: 16 residues. CDR3 amino acids: CASSEGPRGGPYGYTF. The CDR3 bases are TGTGCCAGCAGCGAGGGACCCCGAGGAGGGCCCTATGGCTACACCTTC.

The chain is built from TRBV3-1 and TRBJ1-1; no clear D gene. V was clipped by 0 bases and J by 1 base, with 9 bases between them. This CDR3 has 15 residues. Germline V gene data show CDR1 as LGHDT and CDR2 as YNNKEL (reference sequence). The CDR3 region is CASSQDPLPNTEAFF. CDR3 bases: TGTGCCAGCAGCCAAGATCCCCTCCCGAACACTGAAGCTTTCTTT.

This chain uses TRBV20-1 with TRBJ1-6; D remains unclear. Per germline, CDR1 DFQATT and CDR2 SNEGSKA (reference sequence). The CDR3 has 11 amino acids. V was shortened by 3 bases and J by 8 bases, with 5 bases between the two germline ends. The CDR3 is CSASRDSPLHF. DNA of the CDR3: TGCAGTGCTAGCCGAGATTCACCCCTCCACTTT.

This clonotype was seen a few times. The chain carries TRBV7-2 and TRBJ2-5; D uncertain. This CDR3 has 13 amino acids. The V and J ends lost 2 bases and 4 bases respectively, with 8 bases between them. The V gene's germline CDR1 is SGHTA and CDR2 FQGNSA. In DNA form, the CDR3 reads TGTGCCAGCAGCTTAAAGGCGATAGAGACCCAGTACTTC. Amino acid sequence: CASSLKAIETQYF.

V usage is TRBV5-5 and J usage is TRBJ2-1; D is ambiguous. Germline CDR1 and CDR2: SGHKS and YYEKEE (reference sequence). The CDR3 covers 14 residues. The V end was cut by 2 bases, the J end by 10 bases, with 16 bases between. CDR3 sequence: CASSFQTSSYEQFF. The CDR3 bases are TGTGCCAGCAGCTTCCAGACGAGCTCCTACGAGCAGTTCTTC.

The chain recombines TRBV6-6 with TRBJ2-7; 10 bases agree with TRBD1. CDR1 and CDR2 from the germline V gene are MNHNY and SVGAGI (reference sequence). This CDR3 is 16 amino acids long. Unmatched junction bases numbered 10, after V lost 4 bases and J lost 4 bases. CDR3: CASSSSRTGGGYEQYF. The CDR3 region has the DNA TGTGCCAGCAGTTCGTCGCGGACAGGGGGTGGTTACGAGCAGTACTTC.

The table lists this clonotype with a few counts. This chain links TRBV2 with TRBJ2-1; 7 nucleotides agree with TRBD2. J gave up 7 bases and V 9 bases, and 12 bases lay outside the gene matches. The CDR3 length is 14 residues. Germline V gene sequence: CDR1 SNHLY, CDR2 FYNNEI. The CDR3 reads CASIQQGGSNEQFF. The CDR3 DNA sequence: TGTGCCAGTATTCAGCAGGGAGGGTCGAATGAGCAGTTCTTC.

The chain has TRBV7-8 and TRBJ1-3, with D unresolved. There are 16 residues in the CDR3. V was pared by 5 bases and J by 9 bases, with 23 bases between. CDR1 and CDR2 (germline): SGHVS, FQNEAQ. This chain's CDR3 is CASSRQASGALGTIYF. In nucleotides, the CDR3 is TGTGCCAGCAGCCGGCAGGCCAGCGGCGCGTTGGGCACCATATATTTT. Supplemented by reference TRBV7-8 and TRBJ1-3, the full variable domain reads GAGVSQSPRYKVAKRGQDVALRCDPISGHVSLFWYQQALGQGPEFLTYFQNEAQLDKSGLPSDRFFAERPEGSVSTLKIQRTQQEDSAVYLCASSRQASGALGTIYFGEGSWLTVV.

The table lists this clonotype with a few counts. The rearrangement links TRBV2 to TRBJ2-5; D possibly corresponds to TRBD1 (5 bases). This CDR3 comprises 15 residues. The germline V gene has CDR1 SNHLY and CDR2 FYNNEI. V gave up 2 bases and J gave up 5 bases, with 15 bases separating them. DNA of the CDR3: TGTGCCAGCAGTGAAAGTCTGGGGCGTGGCGAGACCCAGTACTTC. As protein: CASSESLGRGETQYF.

The CDR3 reads CASSLGRANEQYF. In DNA, the CDR3 is TGTGCCAGCAGCTTGGGAAGGGCCAACGAGCAGTACTTC. This chain connects TRBV5-6 to TRBJ2-7; D unclear. This CDR3 comprises 13 residues. Germline V lookup: CDR1 SGHDT, CDR2 YYEEEE. Trimming took off 0 bases at V and 5 bases at J, with 9 bases between the two ends.

In the case of this clonotype: The junction does not match germline at one end; this may be a read error. V and J are TRBV28 and TRBJ1-5; D call uncertain. Per the germline V gene, CDR1 is MDHEN and CDR2 is SYDVKM. This CDR3 has 16 amino acids. CDR3 region: CAGSLPTSGNYQPQHF. CDR3 bases: TGTGCCGGCAGTTTACCTACAAGCGGCAACTATCAGCCCCAGCATTTT.

A note on this clonotype: Relative to the germline gene, one junction end is altered; a read error may explain this. This chain joins TRBV14 and TRBJ2-1, with TRBD2 matching over 7 bases. Germline CDR1 and CDR2: SGHDN and FVKESK. The CDR3 has 16 residues. The chain's CDR3 is CASSKEAGYSYNEQFF. For the CDR3, the DNA is TGTGCCAGCAGCAAAGAAGCGGGGTACTCCTACAATGAGCAGTTCTTC.

There are a few counts of this clonotype. The J gene is TRBJ2-3, the V gene TRBV20-1, with 7 positions matching TRBD1. V lost 3 bases and J lost 1; bases outside the gene matches: 7. The CDR3 loop spans 15 amino acids. Per germline, CDR1 DFQATT and CDR2 SNEGSKA (reference sequence). The CDR3 DNA reads as TGCAGTGCTAGCAGCCCCGGACAGGGCACAGATACGCAGTATTTT. Protein: CSASSPGQGTDTQYF.

The chain links TRBV29-1 to TRBJ1-1, with D possibly TRBD1 on 5 matching bases. This CDR3 region has 14 residues. V was trimmed by 6 bases and J by 0 bases, leaving 14 bases between them. Germline CDR1 and CDR2: SQVTM and ANQGSEA. The CDR3 nucleotides read TGCAGCGTCGCAAGACAGACCATGAACACTGAAGCTTTCTTT. Translation gives CSVARQTMNTEAFF.

The rearrangement uses TRBV7-9 and TRBJ2-3; a weak D match, TRBD2 (5 bases). Trimming took 9 bases from V and 0 from J, leaving 13 bases between them. Germline V gene sequence: CDR1 SEHNR, CDR2 FQNEAQ (reference sequence). The CDR3 is 14 amino acids. Written as DNA, the CDR3 is TGTGCCAGAGCACGTGCGGGTAGCACAGATACGCAGTATTTT. It is translated as CARARAGSTDTQYF.

This chain links TRBV11-2 with TRBJ2-5; D remains ambiguous. The CDR3 contains 12 residues. V lost 2 bases to trimming and J lost 4 bases, with 5 bases between them. Germline-derived CDR1 and CDR2 are SGHAT and FQNNGV. The CDR3 protein is CASSLQPETQYF. DNA for the CDR3: TGTGCCAGCAGCTTACAGCCAGAGACCCAGTACTTC.

This sequence joins TRBV12-3 or TRBV12-4 and TRBJ1-2; TRBD1 agrees at 9 bases. The CDR3 extends over 15 amino acids. The trim removed 5 bases at V and 4 bases at J, leaving 8 bases unmatched. The DNA of the CDR3 is TGTGCCAGCAGTGAGAGACAGGGGGGCGGCTATGGCTACACCTTC. This translates into CASSERQGGGYGYTF.

The chain carries TRBV5-6 and TRBJ2-1; D possibly uses TRBD1 or TRBD2 (5 bases each). Germline lookup yields CDR1 SGHDT and CDR2 YYEEEE. The V and J ends lost 4 bases and 3 bases respectively, with 14 bases between them. The CDR3 covers 15 residues. The CDR3 here is CASSLRGEYYNEQFF. The CDR3, as DNA: TGTGCCAGCAGCCTGAGAGGGGAGTACTACAATGAGCAGTTCTTC.

This clonotype was observed a handful of times. This chain connects TRBV6-6 to TRBJ2-1, with 7 bases matching TRBD2. The CDR3 length is 15 residues. Germline V lookup: CDR1 MNHNY, CDR2 SVGAGI (reference sequence). Unmatched junction bases numbered 9, after V lost 5 bases and J lost 5 bases. The CDR3 is CASSPVPGGHNEQFF. The CDR3 DNA is TGTGCCAGCAGTCCCGTGCCGGGAGGTCACAATGAGCAGTTCTTC.

The chain combines TRBV4-1 with TRBJ1-1; D is uncertain. CDR1 and CDR2 (germline): MGHRA, YSYEKL. This CDR3 has 15 amino acids. Trimming removed 2 bases from V and 1 base from J, with 11 bases in between. The chain's CDR3 is CASSQPTASNTEAFF. DNA for the CDR3: TGCGCCAGCAGCCAACCCACGGCGTCGAACACTGAAGCTTTCTTT.

This clonotype has just a few counts. The rearrangement links TRBV7-2 to TRBJ2-3; the D is unclear. Germline CDR1 is SGHTA and CDR2 is FQGNSA. This CDR3 comprises 13 residues. Trimming shortened V by 3 bases and J by 1 base, and 5 bases separated the two germline ends. Here the CDR3 DNA reads TGTGCCAGCAGCTTTGATGGCACAGATACGCAGTATTTT. Protein product: CASSFDGTDTQYF.